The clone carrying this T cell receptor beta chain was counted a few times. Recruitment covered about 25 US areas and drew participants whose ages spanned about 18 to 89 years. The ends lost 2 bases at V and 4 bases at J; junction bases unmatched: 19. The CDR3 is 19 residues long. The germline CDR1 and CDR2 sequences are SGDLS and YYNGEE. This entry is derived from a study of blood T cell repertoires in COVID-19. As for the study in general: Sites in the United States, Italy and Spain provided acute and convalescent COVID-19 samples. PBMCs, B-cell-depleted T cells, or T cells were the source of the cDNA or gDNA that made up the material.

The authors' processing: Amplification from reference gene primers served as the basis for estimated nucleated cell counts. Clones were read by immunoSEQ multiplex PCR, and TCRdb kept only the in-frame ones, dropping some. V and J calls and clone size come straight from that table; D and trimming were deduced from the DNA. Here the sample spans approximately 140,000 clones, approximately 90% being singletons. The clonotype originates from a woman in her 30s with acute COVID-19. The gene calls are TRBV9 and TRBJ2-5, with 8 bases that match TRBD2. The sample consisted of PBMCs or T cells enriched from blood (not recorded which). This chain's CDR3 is CASSVHPSGTSASVETQYF. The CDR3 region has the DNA TGTGCCAGCAGCGTTCACCCCTCCGGGACTAGTGCGTCTGTAGAGACCCAGTACTTC.